The TCR beta chain described here comes from a study of blood T cells in healthy people across ages (dated by TCRdb to the mid-2010s). About the full investigation: Template switching captured roughly one uniquely barcoded TCR beta cDNA molecule per two T cells in model experiments. To avoid experimental bias, donors of different ages were randomly spread across the sequencing lanes. Donors were grouped into four age groups: young (average approximately 16 years), middle-aged (about 38), aged (62) and long-lived (about 82). Using the same blood draw, the study looked at two additional independent replicas of 1 million unique cDNA reads for two donors, one aged 18 to 29 and the other aged 80 or older. Using deep sequencing normalized with unique cDNA molecular identifiers, the study measured how TCR beta repertoire diversity changes with age.

From cysteine to phenylalanine, the CDR3 is 9 amino acids long. This entry keeps only the CDR3 DNA: 27 bases, framed from base 1. The germline V gene encodes CDR1 MNHEY and CDR2 SMNVEV (reference sequence). V gives up 8 bases and J gives up 9 bases, and the segment between their germline ends measures 7 bases. This clonotype appeared many times. Its cognate antigen has yet to be identified. The record has no base qualities; no much larger clone is one base away. Donors were roughly 40 systemically healthy Caucasian individuals from Russia aged roughly 6 to 100 years. Ten milliliters of peripheral blood were drawn from each donor into EDTA-treated Vacutainer tubes. Ficoll-Paque density-gradient centrifugation was used to isolate PBMCs, with at least 6.5 million obtained per sample. Total RNA, at least 6 micrograms per sample, was extracted from PBMCs with Trizol reagent. The percentages of naive CD45RAhigh/CD27high T cells were determined by flow cytometry on a PBMC aliquot from every donor.

Paper-wide results and their limitations: Compared with the aged group, the long-lived group had more naive CD4+ T cells, fewer expanded clones and increased TCR diversity, a pattern suggesting age selection. Observed TCR beta diversity correlated strongly with the percentage of naive T cells measured by flow cytometry. Bulk unsorted PBMC profiling prevented conclusive comparison of naive and antigen-experienced compartments. Observed TCR beta diversity per million T cells fell roughly linearly with age, and a significant reduction was already apparent by age around 40. Total diversity estimates from one million sequenced T cells were considered lower bounds and underestimates. Because donor CMV infection status was unknown, age-related changes in expanded clonotypes were potentially confounded.

The method behind the library was 5' RACE. The reads were generated on an Illumina HiSeq 2500. A second about 7 to 11 cycle PCR used a sample-barcoded 5' primer and a J-beta primer mix. Each TCR beta cDNA molecule received a unique molecular identifier from a template-switch 5' adaptor carrying 12 random nucleotides. At least 2.5 million CDR3-containing paired-end reads were obtained from each sample. The Mint cDNA synthesis kit, primed by a TRBC-specific oligonucleotide, was used to synthesize first-strand cDNA from all RNA. After uracil-DNA glycosylase treatment, a first 18-cycle PCR used universal primers M1SS and BC2_uni_R on all cDNA. In the authors' own workflow: Normalization of each sample was performed by random selection of 1 million high-quality reads, each carrying a distinct molecular identifier. Instead of being binned into consensus sequences, reads that shared molecular identifiers were thrown out. MiTCR, with a Q25 quality threshold and the strictest error-elimination algorithm, was used for CDR3 identification, clonotype clustering and error correction. A nonparametric unseen species model using Euler transformation provided a lower-bound estimate of total TCR beta diversity. TCRdb reworked the public reads: Q25 trimming with fastp, MiXCR clone assembly, productive beta chains retained. Rows merge per CDR3 protein into single entries with the most common DNA and genes. The V and J calls, along with clone size, are taken from TCRdb and not from the paper's own processing. This sample lists about 1.4 million distinct CDR3 sequences; approximately 59% were detected once. The ten biggest clones cover 6.5% to 8% of the sample.

This clonotype originated in a man aged 18 to 30 in good health. The sample taken for sequencing was blood. The V gene is TRBV27 and the J gene is TRBJ1-1, with no D gene named confidently. The CDR3 region reads CASCPKAFF. The DNA is TGTGCCAGCTGCCCCAAAGCTTTCTTT.